These 10 T cell receptor beta chains share one sample of origin, sequenced in a study of PD-L1 blockade in urothelial cancer. Some clones are missing from TCRdb's copy, which holds only in-frame ones; the method was immunoSEQ multiplex PCR. The sample has about 83,000 clones; around 90% are singletons. The specimen comprised PBMCs, sampled around atezolizumab (anti-PD-L1) treatment. All receptors come from a woman aged 70 to 79 with urothelial cancer.

This sequence joins TRBV7-6 and TRBJ2-5; D ambiguous. This CDR3 region has 12 residues. Germline assignment: CDR1 SGHVS and CDR2 FNYEAQ. V lost 1 base to trimming and J lost 4 bases, with 4 bases between them. CDR3 nucleotide sequence: TGTGCCAGCAGCTTAGTCCGAGAGACCCAGTACTTC. This sequence encodes CASSLVRETQYF.

The chain joins TRBV19 to TRBJ1-5, with D possibly TRBD1 on 6 matching bases. From germline, CDR1 is LNHDA and CDR2 SQIVND (reference sequence). Between the trimmed V and J ends, which lost 3 bases and 6 bases, there was a span of 12 bases. There are 14 residues in the CDR3. The CDR3 region has the DNA TGTGCCAGTAGTATTGCAGGGGAGAGTCAGCCCCAGCATTTT. This gives the protein CASSIAGESQPQHF.

This clone has more than one count but fewer than ten. The chain carries TRBV19 and TRBJ1-2; possibly TRBD1 for D (5 bases). The V and J ends lost 0 bases and 4 bases respectively, with 9 bases between them. The CDR3 runs to 14 residues. Germline assignment: CDR1 LNHDA and CDR2 SQIVND (reference sequence). As DNA, the CDR3 is TGTGCCAGTAGTATAGATCACAGGACCTATGGCTACACCTTC. This translates into CASSIDHRTYGYTF.

The rearrangement joins TRBV5-1 to TRBJ2-7; 7 bases align to TRBD1. V was clipped by 5 bases and J by 4 bases; unmatched bases: 12. Germline V lookup: CDR1 SGHRS, CDR2 YFSETQ. The CDR3 is 15 residues long. The CDR3 DNA reads TGCGCCAGCAGAGCCACAGGGGCTTCTAAGTACGAGCAGTACTTC. Translating gives CASRATGASKYEQYF.

The chain carries TRBV27 and TRBJ1-1, with TRBD1 matching 9 bases. CDR3 size: 15 residues. J lost 8 bases, V lost 2 bases, and 9 bases had no gene match. Germline V gene lookup returns CDR1 MNHEY and CDR2 SMNVEV (reference sequence). The CDR3: CASSLRSAGQGEAFF. CDR3 in DNA: TGTGCCAGCAGTTTAAGAAGCGCGGGACAGGGAGAAGCTTTCTTT.

The chain has TRBV18 and TRBJ1-2; TRBD1 matches 8 bases. This CDR3 is 15 amino acids long. V dropped 3 bases and J dropped 2; count of bases not matched to a gene: 5. The V gene's germline CDR1 is KGHSH and CDR2 LQKENI. The CDR3 loop reads CASSPVTGVNYGYTF. Here the CDR3 DNA reads TGTGCCAGCTCACCCGTGACAGGGGTCAACTATGGCTACACCTTC. Full variable domain (rest looked up from reference TRBV18 and TRBJ1-2): NAGVMQNPRHLVRRRGQEARLRCSPMKGHSHVYWYRQLPEEGLKFMVYLQKENIIDESGMPKERFSAEFPKEGPSILRIQQVVRGDSAAYFCASSPVTGVNYGYTFGSGTRLTVV.

V and J are TRBV19 and TRBJ2-3; 8 nucleotides agree with TRBD2. The ends lost 4 bases at V and 0 bases at J; junction bases unmatched: 6. There are 16 residues in the CDR3. CDR1 and CDR2 from the germline V gene are LNHDA and SQIVND (reference sequence). The CDR3 coding sequence is TGTGCCAGTAGTAGAAATAGCGGGGTTAGCACAGATACGCAGTATTTT. Translation gives CASSRNSGVSTDTQYF.

The chain couples TRBV5-1 to TRBJ1-5, with TRBD1 as a possible D gene (5 bases). The germline V and J ends were trimmed by 3 bases and 0 bases, with 13 bases remaining between them. The CDR3 is made up of 16 amino acids. Per the germline V gene, CDR1 is SGHRS and CDR2 is YFSETQ. The CDR3 DNA follows: TGCGCCAGCAGCTACGACCCCAGGGATAGCAATCAGCCCCAGCATTTT. Translation gives CASSYDPRDSNQPQHF.

The chain couples TRBV10-3 to TRBJ1-6; perhaps TRBD1 as D (6 bases). This CDR3 spans 13 amino acids. From germline, CDR1 is ENHRY and CDR2 SYGVKD. V lost 4 bases to trimming and J lost 7 bases, with 8 bases between them. The CDR3 nucleotides are TGTGCCATCAGTGCCGACAGGAATTCACCCCTCCACTTT. Its protein product is CAISADRNSPLHF.

This clone has ten or more counts. The V and J genes are TRBV5-4 and TRBJ1-4; D gene ambiguous. The CDR3 is 15 amino acids. Deletions cut 1 base from V and 6 bases from J, with 13 bases between. Germline CDR1 SGHNT, CDR2 YYREEE (reference sequence). Here the CDR3 DNA reads TGTGCCAGCAGCTTGACAGCCCGTGGGCATGAAAAACTGTTTTTT. Protein product: CASSLTARGHEKLFF.